This T cell receptor (beta chain) was documented in a study of identical twins (dated by TCRdb to about 2016). With respect to the entire study: To test whether fetal clonotypes persist, the study used deep sequencing on TCR alpha and beta repertoires from monozygotic twins, unrelated adults of various ages, and cord blood. To rule out contamination, replicate twin experiments were performed at different times with different library preparation protocols. Findings and caveats that apply to the study as a whole: Compared with coincidental sharing between unrelated individuals, an excess of low generation-probability sequences was observed among out-of-frame TCR alpha sequences shared between twins. The excess sharing between twins in beta out-of-frame sequences was weaker because fewer shared sequences reduced the signal-to-noise ratio. Because the same donors could not be followed over many years, the conclusions relied on cross-sectional statistical analysis. Invariant T cells such as MAIT and iNKT could partly confound zero-insertion analyses, although diverse VJ usage argued against such confounding for most clonotypes. Out-of-frame TCR alpha sharing in monozygotic twins was systematically underestimated by recombination models, whereas sharing between unrelated individuals was in agreement with the recombination models. Fewer insertions were carried by abundant cord blood beta clonotypes, a similar but weaker trend appeared in young adult naive repertoires, and no such trend appeared in memory repertoires.

V sheds 6 bases and J sheds 2 bases, leaving 7 bases between their ends. CDR1 and CDR2 (DFQATT, SNEGSKA) derive from the germline V gene (reference sequence). Inclusive of the bounding cysteine and phenylalanine, the CDR3 is 11 residues long. Only the CDR3 DNA is retained, 33 bases long and in frame from the first base. Every donor was a healthy Caucasian. The twin cohort consisted of three pairs of female monozygotic twins, all aged about 18 to 29 years. Positive isolation kits from Invitrogen were used to isolate the CD4+ and CD8+ T cell populations. Library method: 5' RACE. Sequenced using an Illumina HiSeq 2000. Template switching added a universal primer binding site, and the final cDNA carried a unique molecular identifier that allowed TCR cDNA molecules to be counted accurately. First-strand cDNA for TCR alpha and beta chains was synthesized from specific primers in the conserved constant-segment region. Each cDNA library was double barcoded, with a SMART-Mk sample barcode plus Illumina barcodes, to control for contamination. TruSeq adapter sequences along with Illumina sample barcodes were introduced in two successive PCR steps. Sequencing of the TCR alpha and beta cDNA libraries was done on the Illumina HiSeq platform using custom primers. For the original study's pipeline: Raw reads were processed with MiGEC to extract unique molecular identifiers, and MiXCR was used to determine CDR3 positions. For each individual, recombination models were inferred using an EM algorithm with the repgenHMM and IGoR tools. The analysis of shared clonotypes was done with the tcR package in R, with sharing normalized by the product of cloneset sizes. To study raw recombination free of thymic and clonal selection effects, out-of-frame nonproductive sequences were analyzed. TCRdb cleaned the public reads at Q25 with fastp, built clones with MiXCR and kept in-frame beta chains. Rows are combined by CDR3 protein, so each entry shows the most common genes and DNA. TCRdb's processing, not the study's, gives the V and J calls here. For this sample the table gives 430,000 or so distinct CDR3 sequences, of which 20% to 25% were detected only once. The ten largest account for 2.5% to 3.5% of the sample.

This clonotype was found a few times. Its target antigen remains unknown. Per-base qualities were not stored, and no clone one base away is much larger. In addition, the sample was reused for a study of T cells expressing NK-cell markers. According to the second study: In sorted CD3+CD56+NKG2C+, CD3+CD56+NKG2C- and CD3+CD56-NKG2C+ T-cell subsets from several donors, TCR beta-chain repertoires were profiled. Of the eight sequenced donors, seven were found to be HCMV-seropositive and one was found to be HCMV-seronegative. In several experiments an anti-gammadeltaTCR antibody was added to restrict sorting to alphabetaTCR-expressing T cells. In five to seven donors, the dominant CD3+CD56+NKG2C+ clonotypes were among the top 10 CD8+ clonotypes and accounted for roughly 1.0-8% of CD8+ T cells. Those dominant clonotypes were again the most abundant among CD3+CD56-NKG2C+ cells in a few donors, at about 25-65%. Whether the expanded NKG2C-expressing T cell clones were specific for HCMV antigens remained unclear. The eight sequenced donors were randomly selected healthy volunteers, three men and five women. A commercial ELISA kit detecting HCMV-specific IgG in serum was used to determine HCMV serostatus. MIGEC handled demultiplexing of the reads and grouping by UMI, while MiTCR was used to assemble and quantify clonotypes. To remove erroneous sequences, TCR cDNA sequences were retained only when supported by two or more reads. The tcR package was used for downstream repertoire analysis, and clonotypes were matched between fractions using CDR3 nucleotide sequence together with V segment. Antigen specificity was annotated against VDJdb with VDJmatch, allowing one amino acid substitution in CDR3.

The TCR originated in a woman under 30 in good health. In this chain, TRBV20-1 is recombined with TRBJ1-1, with no reliable assignment of the D segment. The source material was CD4+ T cells sorted from blood. The CDR3 corresponds to CSADGNTEAFF. The nucleotide sequence reads TGCAGTGCCGACGGAAACACTGAAGCTTTCTTT.